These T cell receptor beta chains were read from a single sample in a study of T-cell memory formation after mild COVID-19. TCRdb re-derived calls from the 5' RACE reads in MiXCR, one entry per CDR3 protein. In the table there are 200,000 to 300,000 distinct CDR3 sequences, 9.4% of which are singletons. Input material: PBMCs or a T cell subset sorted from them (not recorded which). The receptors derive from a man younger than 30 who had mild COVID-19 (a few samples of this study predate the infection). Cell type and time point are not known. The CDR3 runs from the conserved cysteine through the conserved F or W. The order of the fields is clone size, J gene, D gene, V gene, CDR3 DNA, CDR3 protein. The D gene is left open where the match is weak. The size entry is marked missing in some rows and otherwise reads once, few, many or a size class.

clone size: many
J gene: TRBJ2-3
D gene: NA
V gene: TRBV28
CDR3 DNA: TGTGCCAGCAGTCCGGGGGTAACTACAGATACGCAGTATTTT
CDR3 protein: CASSPGVTTDTQYF

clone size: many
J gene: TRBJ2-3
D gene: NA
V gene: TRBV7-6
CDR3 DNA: TGTGCCAGCAGCCCTCGCCCGGCCGGGAGCACAGATACGCAGTATTTT
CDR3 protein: CASSPRPAGSTDTQYF

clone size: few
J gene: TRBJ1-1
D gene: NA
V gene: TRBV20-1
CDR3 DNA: TGCAGTGCTAGGGAAGGGACTGAAGCTTTCTTT
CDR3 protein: CSAREGTEAFF

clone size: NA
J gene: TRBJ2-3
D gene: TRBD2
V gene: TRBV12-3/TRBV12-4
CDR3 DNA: TGTGCCAGCAGTTTAAGACTAGCGGGGGTAACCACAGATACGCAGTATTTT
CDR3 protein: CASSLRLAGVTTDTQYF

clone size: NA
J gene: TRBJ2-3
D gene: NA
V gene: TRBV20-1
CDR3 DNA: TGCAGTGCTAGCGGGGGTTACACAGATACGCAGTATTTT
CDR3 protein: CSASGGYTDTQYF

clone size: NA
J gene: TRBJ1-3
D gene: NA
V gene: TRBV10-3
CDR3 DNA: TGTGCCACTGGGGTCCAAAACACCATATATTTT
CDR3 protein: CATGVQNTIYF

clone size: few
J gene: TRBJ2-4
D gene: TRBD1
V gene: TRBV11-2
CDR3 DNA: TGTGCCAGCAGCCGTGACAGGGCCACCCAATCTAATCAGTACTTC
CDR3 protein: CASSRDRATQSNQYF

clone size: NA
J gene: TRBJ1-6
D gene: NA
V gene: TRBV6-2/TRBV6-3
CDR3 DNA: TGTGCCAGCAGTTATTATAATTCACCCCTCCACTTT
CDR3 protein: CASSYYNSPLHF

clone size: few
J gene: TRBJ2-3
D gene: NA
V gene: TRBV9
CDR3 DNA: TGTGCCAGCAGCCCCGGACCCACAGATACGCAGTATTTT
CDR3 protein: CASSPGPTDTQYF

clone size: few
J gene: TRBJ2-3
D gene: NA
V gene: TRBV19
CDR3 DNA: TGTGCCAGTAGTATCTTTGCTGACCCCACAGATACGCAGTATTTT
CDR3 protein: CASSIFADPTDTQYF

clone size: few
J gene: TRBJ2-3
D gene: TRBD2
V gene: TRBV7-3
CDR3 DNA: TGTGCCAGCAGCAATCCAGCGGGGGGTGCAGATACGCAGTATTTT
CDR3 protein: CASSNPAGGADTQYF

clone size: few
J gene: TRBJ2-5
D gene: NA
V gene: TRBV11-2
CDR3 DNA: TGTGCCAGCAGTCCAGTCGGGGGTAGGGGCCAAGAGACCCAGTACTTC
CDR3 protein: CASSPVGGRGQETQYF

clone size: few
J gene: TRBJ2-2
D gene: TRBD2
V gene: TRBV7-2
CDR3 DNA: TGTGCCAGCAGCCGGACTAGCCGGAACACCGGGGAGCTGTTTTTT
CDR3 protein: CASSRTSRNTGELFF

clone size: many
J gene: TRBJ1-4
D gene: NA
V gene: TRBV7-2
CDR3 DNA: TGTGCCAGCAGCTCATCGGCTGAAAAACTGTTTTTT
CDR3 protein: CASSSSAEKLFF

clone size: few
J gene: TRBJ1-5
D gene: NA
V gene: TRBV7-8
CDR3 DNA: TGTGCCAGCAGCTTACAGGGATTGGGCAATCAGCCCCAGCATTTT
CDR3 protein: CASSLQGLGNQPQHF

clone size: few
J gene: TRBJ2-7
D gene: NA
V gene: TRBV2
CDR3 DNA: TGTGCCAGCACTAACCAGGTCTCAATCGGCGAGCAGTACTTC
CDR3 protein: CASTNQVSIGEQYF

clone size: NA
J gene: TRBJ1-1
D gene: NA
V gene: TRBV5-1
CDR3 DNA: TGCGCCAGCAGCTCATATACCCCAGGGGCGCGGGCTGAAGCTTTCTTT
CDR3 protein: CASSSYTPGARAEAFF

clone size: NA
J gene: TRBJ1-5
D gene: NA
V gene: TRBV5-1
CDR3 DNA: TGCGCCAGCAGCTTGCAGGGCGGGAGCAATCAGCCCCAGCATTTT
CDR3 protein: CASSLQGGSNQPQHF

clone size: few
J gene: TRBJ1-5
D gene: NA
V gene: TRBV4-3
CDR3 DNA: TGCGCCAGCAGCCAACTTCCACATCAGCCCCAGCATTTT
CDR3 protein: CASSQLPHQPQHF

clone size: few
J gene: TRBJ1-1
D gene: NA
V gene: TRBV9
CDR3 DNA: TGTGCCAGCAGCGTAGCTGTTCCAGGCCCAAACACTGAAGCTTTCTTT
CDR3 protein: CASSVAVPGPNTEAFF

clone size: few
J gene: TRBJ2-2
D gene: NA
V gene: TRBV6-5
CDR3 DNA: TGTGCCAGCAGACCCCGGGGCCCTACAAGGACCGGGGAGCTGTTTTTT
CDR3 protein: CASRPRGPTRTGELFF

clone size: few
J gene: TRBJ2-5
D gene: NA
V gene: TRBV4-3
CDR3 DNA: TGCGCCAGCAGCCAAGCGAGCCTAGAGACCCAGTACTTC
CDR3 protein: CASSQASLETQYF

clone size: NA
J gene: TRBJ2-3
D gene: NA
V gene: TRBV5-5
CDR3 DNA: TGTGCCAGCAGCTTGGACAGTTCTAGCACAGATACGCAGTATTTT
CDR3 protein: CASSLDSSSTDTQYF

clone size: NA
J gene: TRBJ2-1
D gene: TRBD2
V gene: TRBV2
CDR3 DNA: TGTGCCACACAAAGCGGGGGGAGCTCCTACAATGAGCAGTTCTTC
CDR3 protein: CATQSGGSSYNEQFF

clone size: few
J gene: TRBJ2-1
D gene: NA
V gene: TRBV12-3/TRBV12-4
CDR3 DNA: TGTGCCAGCAGTTCATGGGGTGGCGATGAGCAGTTCTTC
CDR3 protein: CASSSWGGDEQFF

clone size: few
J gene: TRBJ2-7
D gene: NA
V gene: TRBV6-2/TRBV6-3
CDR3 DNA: TGTGCCAGCAGTTTTCCCGAGGACGCAGTGGCCTACGAGCAGTACTTC
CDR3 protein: CASSFPEDAVAYEQYF

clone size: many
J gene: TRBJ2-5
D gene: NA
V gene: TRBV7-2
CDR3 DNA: TGTGCCAGCAGCTCCCGGACCCAAGAGACCCAGTACTTC
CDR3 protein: CASSSRTQETQYF

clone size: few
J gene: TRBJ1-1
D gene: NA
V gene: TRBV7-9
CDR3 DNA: TGTGCCAGCAGCTTAGCGCGGAGGGGAAACACTGAAGCTTTCTTT
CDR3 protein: CASSLARRGNTEAFF

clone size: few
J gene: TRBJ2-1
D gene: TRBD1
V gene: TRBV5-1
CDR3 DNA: TGCGCCAGCAGTCTGGACCCAAACGGACAGGGAGGCGAGCAGTTCTTC
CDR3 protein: CASSLDPNGQGGEQFF

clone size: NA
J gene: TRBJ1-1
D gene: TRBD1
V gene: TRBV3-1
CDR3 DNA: TGTGCCAGCAGCCATATACGCGGGACAGGCGACACTGAAGCTTTCTTT
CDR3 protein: CASSHIRGTGDTEAFF

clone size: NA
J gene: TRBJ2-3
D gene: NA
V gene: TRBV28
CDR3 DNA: TGTGCCAGCAGTTTCCGAGGGGACCCTAGCACAGATACGCAGTATTTT
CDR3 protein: CASSFRGDPSTDTQYF

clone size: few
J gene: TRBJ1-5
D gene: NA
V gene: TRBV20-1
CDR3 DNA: TGCAGTGCTAGAGTGGGGGTCTCCTATCAGCCCCAGCATTTT
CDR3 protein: CSARVGVSYQPQHF

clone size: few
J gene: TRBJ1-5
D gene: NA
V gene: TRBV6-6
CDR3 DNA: TGTGCCAGCAACATAGAGCCCCAGCATTTT
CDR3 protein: CASNIEPQHF

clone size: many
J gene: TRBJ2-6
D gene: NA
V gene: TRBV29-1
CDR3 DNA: TGCAGCGTAGGGACGACTGGGGCCAACGTCCTGACTTTC
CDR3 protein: CSVGTTGANVLTF

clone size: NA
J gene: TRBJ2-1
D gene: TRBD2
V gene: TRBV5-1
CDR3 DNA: TGCGCCAGCAGCTTGACCGGGACTAGCGCCAATGAGCAGTTCTTC
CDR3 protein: CASSLTGTSANEQFF

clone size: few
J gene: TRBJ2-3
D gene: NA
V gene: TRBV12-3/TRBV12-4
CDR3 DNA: TGTGCCAGCACCCGGGGCGACCCGATGCAGTATTTT
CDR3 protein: CASTRGDPMQYF

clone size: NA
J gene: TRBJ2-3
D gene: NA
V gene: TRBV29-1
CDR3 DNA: TGCAGCGTTGACCGCTCCAGGACAGATACGCAGTATTTT
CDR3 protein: CSVDRSRTDTQYF

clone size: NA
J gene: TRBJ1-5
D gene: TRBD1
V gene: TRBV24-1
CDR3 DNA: TGTGCCACCAGCGCAGGACAGGGAATTGTGGACCAGCATTTT
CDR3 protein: CATSAGQGIVDQHF

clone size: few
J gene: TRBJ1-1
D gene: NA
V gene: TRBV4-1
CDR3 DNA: TGCGCCAGCAGCCAAGATCGGGGCAGGGGGAACACTGAAGCTTTCTTT
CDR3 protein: CASSQDRGRGNTEAFF

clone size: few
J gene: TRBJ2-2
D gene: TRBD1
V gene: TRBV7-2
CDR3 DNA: TGTGCCAGCAGCGCGGACAGGGCACCCACCGGGGAGCTGTTTTTT
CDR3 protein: CASSADRAPTGELFF

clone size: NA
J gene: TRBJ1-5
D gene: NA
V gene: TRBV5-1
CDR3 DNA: TGCGCCAGCAGCTTGGTTTTCAGGGGCTACGAGCCCCAGCATTTT
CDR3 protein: CASSLVFRGYEPQHF

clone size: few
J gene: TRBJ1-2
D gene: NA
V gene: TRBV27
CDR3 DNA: TGTGCCAGCCGCACGAACGGAGTTCTTAATTATGGCTACACCTTC
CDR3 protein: CASRTNGVLNYGYTF

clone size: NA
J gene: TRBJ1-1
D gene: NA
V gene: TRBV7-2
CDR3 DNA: TGTGCCAGCGGGTCCGGGGGGACTGAAGCTTTCTTT
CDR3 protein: CASGSGGTEAFF

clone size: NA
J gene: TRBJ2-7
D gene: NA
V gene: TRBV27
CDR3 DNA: TGTGCCAGCAGTTACCGGAGCTCCTACGAGCAGTACTTC
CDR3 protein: CASSYRSSYEQYF

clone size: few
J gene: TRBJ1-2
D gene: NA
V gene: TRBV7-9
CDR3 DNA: TGTGCCAGCAGCCCCTGGGAGGTTGGCTACACCTTC
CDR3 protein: CASSPWEVGYTF

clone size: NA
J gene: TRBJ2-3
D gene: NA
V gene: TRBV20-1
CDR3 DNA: TGCAGTGCCCCCCCATTAGGGGGGGCCACAGATACGCAGTATTTT
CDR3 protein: CSAPPLGGATDTQYF

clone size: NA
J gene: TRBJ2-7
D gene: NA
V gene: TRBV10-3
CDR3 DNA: TGTGCCATCAGTGACGTTAAGGCCTACGAGCAGTACTTC
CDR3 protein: CAISDVKAYEQYF

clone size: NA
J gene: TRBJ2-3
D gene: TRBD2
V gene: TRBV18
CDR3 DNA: TGTGCCAGCTCACGGTCCCCTAGCGGGGGGTTCACAGATACGCAGTATTTT
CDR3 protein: CASSRSPSGGFTDTQYF

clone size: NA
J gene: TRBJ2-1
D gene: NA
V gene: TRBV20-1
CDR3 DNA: TGCAGTGCAAGGGGGGTCTTCGGGGACTACAATGAGCAGTTCTTC
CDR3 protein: CSARGVFGDYNEQFF

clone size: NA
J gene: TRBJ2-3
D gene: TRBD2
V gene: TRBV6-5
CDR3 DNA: TGTGCCAGCAGTTCGATCCTAGCGGGGCGGGATACGCAGTATTTT
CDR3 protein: CASSSILAGRDTQYF

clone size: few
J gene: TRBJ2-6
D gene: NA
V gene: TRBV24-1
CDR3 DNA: TGTGCCACCAGTGATCCAGGTGGCTCTGGGGCCAACGTCCTGACTTTC
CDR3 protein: CATSDPGGSGANVLTF

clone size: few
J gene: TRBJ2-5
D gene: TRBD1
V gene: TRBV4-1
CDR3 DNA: TGCGCCAGCAGCCAAGTACAGGGGGCAGGGGAGACCCAGTACTTC
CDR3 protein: CASSQVQGAGETQYF

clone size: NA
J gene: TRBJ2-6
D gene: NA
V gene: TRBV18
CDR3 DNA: TGTGCCAGCTCACCCTACGGGGGCGGCTCTGGGGCCAACGTCCTGACTTTC
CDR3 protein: CASSPYGGGSGANVLTF

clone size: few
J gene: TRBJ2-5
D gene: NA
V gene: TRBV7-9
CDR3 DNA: TGTGCCAGCAGCGCTAACACTGGAGAGACCCAGTACTTC
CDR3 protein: CASSANTGETQYF

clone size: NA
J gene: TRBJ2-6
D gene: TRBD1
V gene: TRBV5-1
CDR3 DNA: TGCGCCAGCAGCTTGACGGTAGGGGGCCCTGGGGCCAACGTCCTGACTTTC
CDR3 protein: CASSLTVGGPGANVLTF

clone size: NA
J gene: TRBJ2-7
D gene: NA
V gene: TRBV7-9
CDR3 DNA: TGTGCCAGCAGCTTAGGGCGGTTCTCCTACGAGCAGTACTTC
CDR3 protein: CASSLGRFSYEQYF

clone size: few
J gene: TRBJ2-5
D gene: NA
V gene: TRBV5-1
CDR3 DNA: TGCGCCAGCAGCTTGGCAATGGGTGAAGAGACCCAGTACTTC
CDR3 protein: CASSLAMGEETQYF

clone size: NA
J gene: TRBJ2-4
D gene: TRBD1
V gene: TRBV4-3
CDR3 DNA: TGCGCCAGCAGCCAGGACGGACAGGGAAACATTCAGTACTTC
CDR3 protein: CASSQDGQGNIQYF

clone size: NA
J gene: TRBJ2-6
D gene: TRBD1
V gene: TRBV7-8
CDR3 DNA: TGTGCCAGCAGCGGGGACAGTCCCTCTGGGGCCAACGTCCTGACTTTC
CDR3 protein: CASSGDSPSGANVLTF

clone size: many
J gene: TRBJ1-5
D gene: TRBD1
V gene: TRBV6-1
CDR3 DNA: TGTGCCAGCAGTGATGGAGAAATTCGGGACAGGGTTGTTTGGGGGGACTCTCAGCCCCAGCATTTT
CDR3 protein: CASSDGEIRDRVVWGDSQPQHF